The entry below describes one T cell receptor beta chain. Its target is not known. The sample providers were healthy Caucasian people from Russia, aged roughly 6 to 90. The data were obtained in a study of blood T cells in healthy people across ages. General study findings and limits: Among long-lived donors, naive CD4+ cells were more numerous and diversity higher than in aged donors.

The CDR3 is 15 residues long. The germline CDR1 and CDR2 sequences are LGHNA and YSLEER. V was cut by 4 bases and J by 6 bases, with 16 bases left in between. A second about 7 to 12 cycle PCR used barcoded and J-beta primers. The template-switch adaptor was a 5' adaptor with 12 random nucleotides. It tagged each cDNA molecule. TCRdb itself ran the 5' RACE reads through MiXCR, one entry per CDR3 protein. Here the sample spans about 970,000 distinct CDR3 sequences, roughly half being singletons. This sequence was found in a woman aged 60-70 years in good health. What was sequenced was blood. The rearrangement uses TRBV4-3 and TRBJ2-1, with D possibly matching TRBD2 (6 bases). CDR3 DNA: TGCGCCAGCAGCCGCGGGACGATCCTCAGCAATGAGCAGTTCTTC. This translates into CASSRGTILSNEQFF.